Shown below are 14 T cell receptor beta chains from a single sample sequenced in a study of memory B cells and T cells in multiple sclerosis. Here immunoSEQ multiplex PCR was the method, and the copy in TCRdb shows in-frame clones only, minus some. The sample lists some 7,900 clones, about three fifths occurring once. The sequencing input was memory (CD45RO+) CD8+ T cells from blood. The receptors originated from a human donor with multiple sclerosis.

The chain joins TRBV4-1 to TRBJ2-7; TRBD1 aligns across 7 bases. V was pared by 1 base and J by 2 bases, with 5 bases of the junction left unmatched. This CDR3 has 15 residues. Germline CDR1 MGHRA, CDR2 YSYEKL. The CDR3 DNA reads TGCGCCAGCAGCCAAGGGGCCCAGGGGGCCTACGAGCAGTACTTC. Protein: CASSQGAQGAYEQYF.

In DNA, the CDR3 is TGTGCCAGCAGCTTAAGTGCTGAGGGGGCAACCGGGGAGCTGTTTTTT. It is translated as CASSLSAEGATGELFF. The chain joins TRBV13 to TRBJ2-2, with 7 bases fitting TRBD1. Germline CDR1 reads PRHDT; CDR2 reads FYEKMQ (reference sequence). This CDR3 comprises 16 residues. J lost 5 bases, V lost 2 bases, and 8 bases had no gene match.

This clone was counted between two and nine times. V gene TRBV2 combines with J gene TRBJ1-4, with TRBD1 matching over 9 bases. The germline CDR1 and CDR2 sequences are SNHLY and FYNNEI. With V trimmed by 6 bases and J by 8 bases, 10 bases remained unmatched. There are 15 residues in the CDR3. CDR3 DNA: TGTGCCAGCAGCCCGCCGGGACAGGGATTAGAAAAACTGTTTTTT. Protein sequence: CASSPPGQGLEKLFF.

V is TRBV7-6 and J is TRBJ1-5; possibly TRBD1 for D (6 bases). Trimming pared 1 base from V and 0 bases from J, leaving 10 bases between. CDR1 and CDR2 from the germline V gene are SGHVS and FNYEAQ. The CDR3 totals 16 residues. CDR3 sequence (DNA): TGTGCCAGCAGCTTAGGGACAGTTAATAGCAATCAGCCCCAGCATTTT. Translated, it gives CASSLGTVNSNQPQHF.

The chain carries TRBV7-9 and TRBJ2-1, with 9 bases fitting TRBD2. The germline V gene has CDR1 SEHNR and CDR2 FQNEAQ (reference sequence). V dropped 5 bases and J dropped 4; count of bases not matched to a gene: 6. CDR3 length: 15 amino acids. CDR3 residues: CASSLGREGYNEQFF. As DNA, the CDR3 is TGTGCCAGCAGCCTTGGGCGGGAGGGGTACAATGAGCAGTTCTTC.

V usage is TRBV6-5 and J usage is TRBJ2-7; D uncertain. The germline V gene has CDR1 MNHEY and CDR2 SVGAGI. V lost 2 bases and J 3 bases, leaving 8 bases between the germline ends. This CDR3 has 13 residues. CDR3 DNA: TGTGCCAGCAGTTACGGTTACAGCTACGAGCAGTACTTC. This sequence encodes CASSYGYSYEQYF.

The chain links TRBV7-7 to TRBJ2-4, with 7 bases aligning to TRBD1. After removal of 0 bases from V and 0 bases from J, the junction contained 8 bases not matched to a gene. Germline lookup yields CDR1 SSHAT and CDR2 FNYEAQ (reference sequence). This CDR3 has 18 residues. CDR3 in DNA: TGTGCCAGCAGCTTAGCAGGGGGCCAACCTCTAGCCAAAAACATTCAGTACTTC. It encodes CASSLAGGQPLAKNIQYF.

The J gene is TRBJ2-6, the V gene TRBV2, with D unclear. V was cut by 4 bases and J by 0 bases, with 7 bases left in between. The length of the CDR3 is 15 residues. Germline V gives CDR1 SNHLY, CDR2 FYNNEI. This CDR3 reads CASSAIISGANVLTF. In DNA, the CDR3 is TGTGCCAGCAGTGCCATCATCTCTGGGGCCAACGTCCTGACTTTC.

The V gene is TRBV2, the J gene TRBJ2-7; 8 nucleotides agree with TRBD2. V lost 7 bases to trimming and J lost 6 bases; unmatched junction nucleotides: 8. This CDR3 is built from 13 residues. The V gene's germline CDR1 is SNHLY and CDR2 FYNNEI. The DNA of the CDR3 is TGTGCCAGCATCCCAGCGGGAGCTTCCGAGCAGTACTTC. Translation: CASIPAGASEQYF.

The rearrangement joins TRBV28 to TRBJ2-5, with D tentatively TRBD1 (6 bases). The DNA end is more similar to TRBJ2-7, so the J call may be wrong. Per germline, CDR1 MDHEN and CDR2 SYDVKM. This CDR3 is built from 15 residues. This chain's CDR3 is CASGHPAGAGYEQYF. The CDR3 DNA sequence: TGTGCCAGCGGCCACCCGGCAGGGGCCGGGTACGAGCAGTACTTC.

V gene TRBV6-5 combines with J gene TRBJ2-7; 8 bases align to TRBD2. V was pared by 7 bases and J by 0 bases, with 5 bases of the junction left unmatched. The CDR3 is 14 residues long. Germline loops: CDR1 MNHEY, CDR2 SVGAGI. The CDR3 sequence: CASKIGTSSYEQYF. The CDR3 nucleotides read TGTGCCAGCAAGATCGGGACTAGCTCCTACGAGCAGTACTTC.

By frequency in the sample, this clone is medium-sized. This chain connects TRBV5-4 to TRBJ2-5, with 9 nucleotides matching TRBD2. CDR3 length: 15 amino acids. Germline loops: CDR1 SGHNT, CDR2 YYREEE (reference sequence). The junction had 2 bases not matched to a gene; V was cut back by 2 bases and J by 0 bases. This CDR3 reads CASSFRLADQETQYF. DNA for the CDR3: TGTGCCAGCAGCTTCAGACTAGCGGACCAAGAGACCCAGTACTTC.

This clone appeared a few times. The junction departs from the called germline gene at one end, perhaps through a read error. CDR3 sequence reads: CASSPQAGSLGNTIYF. The CDR3 DNA is TGTGCAAGCAGCCCCCAGGCGGGGAGCCTTGGAAACACCATATATTTT. The chain joins TRBV28 to TRBJ1-3; no reliable D call. The CDR3 covers 16 residues. The germline V gene has CDR1 MDHEN and CDR2 SYDVKM.

The V gene is TRBV7-6, the J gene TRBJ2-7; tentative D call: TRBD1 (6 bases). This CDR3 has 15 amino acids. Germline-derived CDR1 and CDR2 are SGHVS and FNYEAQ. V was clipped by 5 bases and J by 0 bases, with 14 bases between them. The CDR3 DNA reads as TGTGCCAGCAGCCAAGGGGACACCCTCTCCTACGAGCAGTACTTC. It is translated as CASSQGDTLSYEQYF.